Detailed here is one T cell receptor beta chain. V was shortened by 5 bases and J by 0 bases, with 13 bases between the two germline ends. Germline CDR1 and CDR2: SEHNR and FQNEAQ (reference sequence). The CDR3 is 16 residues long. Assay used: immunoSEQ multiplex PCR; TCRdb lists only in-frame clones, some missing. Of some 350,000 clones in the sample, about 90% were seen once. The entry originates in a study of blood T cell repertoires in COVID-19. Adults between about 18 and 95 years of age took part from 20 to 25 US areas. Allocation to cohorts depended on clinical history reported by the participants. Cohort 3 recovery required two negative PCRs, clearance, or symptom resolution.

The chain combines TRBV7-9 with TRBJ1-4; D possibly corresponds to TRBD1 (5 bases). Sequencing was performed on PBMCs or T cells enriched from blood (not recorded which). This clonotype was sampled from a woman in her twenties or thirties who had recovered from COVID-19. The CDR3 DNA sequence: TGTGCCAGCAGCCCTCGACAGCCTGCAACTAATGAAAAACTGTTTTTT. Translating it yields CASSPRQPATNEKLFF. The variable domain in full, with the rest retrieved from reference TRBV7-9 and TRBJ1-4, is DTGVSQNPRHKITKRGQNVTFRCDPISEHNRLYWYRQTLGQGPEFLTYFQNEAQLEKSRLLSDRFSAERPKGSFSTLEIQRTEQGDSAMYLCASSPRQPATNEKLFFGSGTQLSVL.